This T cell receptor beta chain was captured in a study of blood T cell repertoires in COVID-19 (dated by TCRdb to about 2020). Background for the entire study: Samples from collaborators originated in the United States, Italy and Spain and spanned both the acute and convalescent phases of COVID-19. The material from the prospective study consisted of cDNA or gDNA derived from T cells, B-cell-depleted T cells, or PBMCs. The dataset comprised deeply sampled blood TCRbeta repertoires from subjects exposed to, actively infected with, or recovered from COVID-19. A freely available public database, intended as a resource for researchers studying the immune response to SARS-CoV-2, is where the repertoires were released. Samples were obtained from the ongoing ImmuneRACE study (first 160 participants) and from over 1,000 subjects provided by 6 global collaborators. A de-identified subject ID, COVID-19 status, age in years and sex were almost always included in the sample metadata. HLA class I and class II types, where available, came from metadata supplied by the sample provider rather than from assay-based typing. The full study reports these points: How much clinical and demographic metadata was included differed by source and by participant, and the metadata was provided uncurated.

Collaborating institutions collected whole blood in K2EDTA tubes following their own protocols. For TCRbeta analysis, collaborators shipped samples in one of three forms: frozen whole blood, isolated PBMCs, or DNA extracted from either of those sample types. Concerning this clone: Its specific antigen is unknown. No qualities accompany the bases; no much larger clone lies one base away.

TCRbeta CDR3 regions were amplified from genomic DNA using the immunoSEQ Assay, a bias-controlled multiplex PCR. The published analysis was carried out like this. Within the assay, amplification of reference gene primers was used to estimate how many nucleated cells each sample contained. To quantify the absolute abundance of each unique TCRbeta CDR3 rearrangement, sequence reads were collapsed and filtered. For each sample, productive Simpson clonality was calculated as the square root of Simpson's diversity index over productive rearrangements. Drawn from immuneACCESS, this table holds only the in-frame rearrangements with V and J called that TCRdb kept. Clones are partly lost; checked studies trace under half to an unresolved V gene and leave the rest unexplained. V and J calls and clone size come straight from that table; D and trimming were deduced from the DNA. Across this sample there are more than 250,000 clones, with around nine tenths seen only once. The ten most abundant clones make up 1% of the sample.

The TCR comes from a man aged 45-60 years with active or convalescent COVID-19. What was sequenced was peripheral blood.

CDR3 region: CAWSVHANRPKAFF. DNA sequence: TGTGCCTGGAGTGTTCATGCCAACAGGCCTAAAGCTTTCTTT. The chain uses TRBV30 and TRBJ1-1; TRBD1 is possibly the D segment (5 matching bases). V loses 0 bases, J loses 9 bases, and the germline ends lie 17 bases apart. CDR1 and CDR2 were assigned from the germline V gene (reference sequence) as GTSNPN and SVGIG. Inclusive of the bounding cysteine and phenylalanine, the CDR3 is 14 residues long. Just the 42-base CDR3 DNA is kept, in frame starting at base 1. With all but the CDR3 taken from the reference TRBV30 and TRBJ1-1 genes, the full variable domain is: SQTIHQWPATLVQPVGSPLSLECTVEGTSNPNLYWYRQAAGRGLQLLFYSVGIGQISSEVPQNLSASRPQDRQFILSSKKLLLSDSGFYLCAWSVHANRPKAFFGQGTRLTVV.